A single sample gave rise to the 25 T cell receptor beta chains below, sequenced in a study of blood T cell repertoires in COVID-19. The table came from immunoSEQ multiplex PCR; TCRdb's copy has only in-frame clones and leaves some out. Among roughly 120,000 clones listed, roughly 81% were seen once. Sequenced sample: peripheral blood. The receptors derive from a man aged 35 to 55 with acute or convalescent COVID-19.

The rearrangement uses TRBV10-1 and TRBJ2-1, with 7 bases lining up with TRBD1. Germline V gives CDR1 WNHNN, CDR2 SYGVQD (reference sequence). Losses at the gene ends were 2 bases for V and 0 bases for J; bases not matched to a gene: 7. The CDR3 covers 17 residues. Here the CDR3 reads CASSETGQGVSYNEQFF. The CDR3 bases are TGCGCCAGCAGTGAGACGGGGCAGGGGGTCTCCTACAATGAGCAGTTCTTC.

There are a few counts of this clone. The genes are TRBV5-6 and TRBJ2-5, with 7 bases that match TRBD2. This CDR3 spans 12 amino acids. V trimming: 5 bases; J trimming: 2 bases; junction bases outside the gene matches: 0. CDR1 SGHDT and CDR2 YYEEEE come from the germline V gene. As DNA, the CDR3 is TGTGCCAGCAGGGGGGGGCAAGAGACCCAGTACTTC. This encodes CASRGGQETQYF.

This chain connects TRBV9 to TRBJ1-2; D may be TRBD1 (5 bases). This CDR3 region has 14 residues. Per the germline V gene, CDR1 is SGDLS and CDR2 is YYNGEE. The V gene lost 6 bases and the J gene lost 7 bases, with 19 bases spanning the gap. CDR3: CASTPGGEKVGYTF. The CDR3 region has the DNA TGTGCCAGCACCCCGGGGGGGGAAAAAGTTGGCTACACCTTC.

The genes are TRBV3-1 (or the pseudogene TRBV3-2) and TRBJ1-4, with TRBD1 identical over 10 bases. Unmatched junction bases numbered 1, after V lost 2 bases and J lost 7 bases. CDR1 and CDR2 (germline): LGHDT, YNNKEL (reference sequence). This CDR3 is 14 amino acids long. The CDR3 DNA reads TGTGCCAGCAGCCAATGGGACAGGGGTGAAAAACTGTTTTTT. This sequence encodes CASSQWDRGEKLFF.

The chain joins TRBV5-1 to TRBJ2-7, with 7 bases aligning to TRBD2. The J segment lost 0 bases and the V segment lost 0 bases, leaving 9 bases of the junction unmatched. The CDR3 is 17 residues long. Looked up from germline, CDR1 is SGHRS and CDR2 is YFSETQ. The CDR3 sequence: CASSLGPQRGNSYEQYF. The CDR3 DNA follows: TGCGCCAGCAGCTTGGGGCCTCAGCGGGGAAACTCCTACGAGCAGTACTTC.

This chain links TRBV21-1 with TRBJ1-5; no DNA check was done on the table's D call, TRBD1. TRBV21-1 corresponds to a pseudogene. The CDR3 has 16 residues. The CDR3 bases are TGTGCCAGCAGACCCACAGGTCTTTATAGCAATCAGCCCCAGCATTTT. It encodes CASRPTGLYSNQPQHF.

This chain uses TRBV30 with TRBJ1-1, with 8 bases that match TRBD1. The CDR3 is made up of 12 amino acids. Germline trimming cut 5 bases from V and 10 bases from J; bases unmatched to any gene: 9. Germline V lookup: CDR1 GTSNPN, CDR2 SVGIG (reference sequence). CDR3 sequence reads: CAWAGGVSAAFF. The DNA of the CDR3 is TGTGCCTGGGCAGGGGGCGTATCGGCAGCTTTCTTT.

This rearrangement joins TRBV28 to TRBJ2-7, with a possible D match to TRBD1 (6 bases). Germline values: CDR1 MDHEN, CDR2 SYDVKM. CDR3 length: 13 residues. V lost 5 bases and J lost 9, with 17 bases in between. The CDR3 region is CASSTQGRLGQYF. In DNA, the CDR3 is TGTGCCAGCAGTACCCAGGGGCGCTTGGGGCAGTACTTC.

J is TRBJ1-2 and V is TRBV5-4; the match to TRBD1 covers 10 bases. Trimming at V came to 5 bases and at J to 4 bases, leaving 17 bases not matched to a gene. The CDR3 has 18 residues. Germline V gene data show CDR1 as SGHNT and CDR2 as YYREEE (reference sequence). CDR3 nucleotide sequence: TGTGCCAGCAGGTCCTACCGGGACAGGGGACCCCTACGCTATGGCTACACCTTC. Translated: CASRSYRDRGPLRYGYTF.

The CDR3 nucleotides are TGTGCCAGCAGTCTCGGGACAGGGGGCGAGCAGTACTTC. Amino acid sequence: CASSLGTGGEQYF. V gene TRBV6-6 combines with J gene TRBJ2-7; 11 nucleotides align to TRBD1. CDR1 is MNHNY and CDR2 is SVGAGI in the germline V gene (reference sequence). After removal of 5 bases from V and 6 bases from J, the junction contained 3 bases not matched to a gene. The CDR3 contains 13 residues.

The J gene is TRBJ2-7, the V gene TRBV12-3 or TRBV12-4, with a weak D call TRBD1 (5 bases). V lost 7 bases and J 1 base, leaving 8 bases between the germline ends. The CDR3 covers 12 residues. In DNA form, the CDR3 reads TGTGCCAGCAAACAGGCTTCCTACGAGCAGTACTTC. Protein product: CASKQASYEQYF.

The V call is TRBV10-1, the J call TRBJ1-2; the D is unclear. With 7 bases removed from V and 2 bases from J, the gap between germline ends came to 17 bases. Germline V gene data show CDR1 as WNHNN and CDR2 as SYGVQD (reference sequence). The CDR3 contains 15 residues. The DNA of the CDR3 is TGCGCCAGCATCACTTCCCCCTTTAAGAACTATGGCTACACCTTC. This codes for CASITSPFKNYGYTF.

The chain joins TRBV18 to TRBJ2-5; maybe TRBD1 (6 bases). Trimming pared 2 bases from V and 2 bases from J, leaving 12 bases between. Per the germline V gene, CDR1 is KGHSH and CDR2 is LQKENI. The CDR3 loop spans 15 amino acids. In nucleotides, the CDR3 is TGTGCCAGCTCACCAAGGGTGAGGGGGCAAGAGACCCAGTACTTC. This gives the protein CASSPRVRGQETQYF.

The chain couples TRBV7-2 to TRBJ2-2, with 8 bases that match TRBD1. CDR3 length: 17 residues. V was pared by 4 bases and J by 4 bases, with 11 bases of the junction left unmatched. CDR1 is SGHTA, CDR2 FQGNSA, per germline. For the CDR3, the DNA is TGTGCCAGCAGCTACTCTTGGGCAGGGGGCTCCACCGGGGAGCTGTTTTTT. This gives the protein CASSYSWAGGSTGELFF.

This clone was seen a single time. The V and J genes are TRBV2 and TRBJ1-4; unclear D gene. Germline CDR1 SNHLY, CDR2 FYNNEI. Trimming pared 7 bases from V and 8 bases from J, leaving 11 bases between. CDR3 length: 12 amino acids. The CDR3 DNA sequence: TGTGCCAGCACGGAGGTGGGGGAAAAACTGTTTTTT. Amino acid sequence: CASTEVGEKLFF.

V usage is TRBV30 and J usage is TRBJ1-3; D remains ambiguous. CDR1 GTSNPN and CDR2 SVGIG come from the germline V gene (reference sequence). The V end lost 5 bases, the J end lost 0 bases, and 5 bases lay between the germline ends. The CDR3 covers 12 residues. The CDR3 region is CAWGFSGNTIYF. In DNA, the CDR3 is TGTGCCTGGGGCTTCTCTGGAAACACCATATATTTT.

The chain uses TRBV29-1 and TRBJ2-1; the match to TRBD2 covers 11 bases. The CDR3 is 15 residues long. CDR1 and CDR2 (germline): SQVTM, ANQGSEA. The J segment lost 9 bases and the V segment lost 3 bases, leaving 10 bases of the junction unmatched. DNA for the CDR3: TGCAGCGTTGATTCGATGACTAGCGGGATCTCTGAGCAGTTCTTC. This sequence encodes CSVDSMTSGISEQFF.

The V gene is TRBV7-6, the J gene TRBJ1-2, with D perhaps TRBD1 (5 bases). Trimming removed 6 bases at V and 4 bases at J, with 12 bases between. This CDR3 has 13 residues. Per germline, CDR1 SGHVS and CDR2 FNYEAQ. CDR3 residues: CASSQDTFYGYTF. CDR3 coding DNA: TGTGCCAGCAGTCAGGACACCTTCTATGGCTACACCTTC.

The chain joins TRBV9 to TRBJ1-1; D remains unclear. Germline V gene lookup returns CDR1 SGDLS and CDR2 YYNGEE. The CDR3 runs to 13 residues. V was clipped by 2 bases and J by 4 bases, with 9 bases between them. In DNA form, the CDR3 reads TGTGCCAGCAGCGTCTCATACGGCACTGAAGCTTTCTTT. It specifies CASSVSYGTEAFF.

The rearrangement joins TRBV5-4 to TRBJ2-3, with D possibly being TRBD2 (7 bases). The germline CDR1 and CDR2 sequences are SGHNT and YYREEE (reference sequence). The V gene lost 4 bases and the J gene lost 3 bases, with 18 bases spanning the gap. The CDR3 length is 16 residues. The CDR3 reads CASSKTPGGGTDTQYF. CDR3 nucleotides: TGTGCCAGCAGCAAAACGCCGGGGGGCGGTACAGATACGCAGTATTTT.

The J gene is TRBJ1-6, the V gene TRBV5-1; D ambiguous. Germline V lookup: CDR1 SGHRS, CDR2 YFSETQ. There are 14 residues in the CDR3. The germline V and J ends were trimmed by 0 bases and 6 bases, with 7 bases remaining between them. The chain's CDR3 is CASSLGRFNSPLHF. The CDR3 DNA sequence: TGCGCCAGCAGCTTGGGGAGATTTAATTCACCCCTCCACTTT.

This chain uses TRBV12-5 with TRBJ2-7, with 7 bases lining up with TRBD2. The trim removed 5 bases at V and 2 bases at J, leaving 12 bases unmatched. The germline V gene has CDR1 LGHNT and CDR2 FRNRAP. This CDR3 is built from 16 residues. The CDR3 nucleotides are TGTGCTAGTGGTACCACCAGGGACTACCCAACCTACGAGCAGTACTTC. The encoded protein is CASGTTRDYPTYEQYF.

The chain joins TRBV5-8 to TRBJ2-3, with 8 nucleotides matching TRBD2. The CDR3 consists of 17 residues. After removal of 6 bases from V and 4 bases from J, the junction contained 16 bases not matched to a gene. Germline V gene sequence: CDR1 SGHTS, CDR2 YDEGEE. The CDR3 DNA is TGTGCCAGCACCCGAGGGCTAAGGCGGGAGGCTCCAGATACGCAGTATTTT. Its translation: CASTRGLRREAPDTQYF. Together with reference TRBV5-8 and TRBJ2-3, the CDR3 gives the full variable domain: EAGVTQSPTHLIKTRGQQATLRCSPISGHTSVYWYQQALGLGLQFLLWYDEGEERNRGNFPPRFSGRQFPNYSSELNVNALELEDSALYLCASTRGLRREAPDTQYFGPGTRLTVL.

The chain joins TRBV30 to TRBJ2-1; D is possibly TRBD2 (6 bases). V was cut by 7 bases and J by 8 bases, with 18 bases left in between. Germline CDR1 GTSNPN, CDR2 SVGIG (reference sequence). CDR3 size: 13 residues. Written as DNA, the CDR3 is TGTGCCTCCACCCGGGGGTCGGTGCATGAGCAGTTCTTC. As protein: CASTRGSVHEQFF.

This chain's CDR3 is CASSFSPSGEQYF. The CDR3 nucleotides are TGTGCCAGCAGCTTCAGCCCCTCGGGGGAGCAGTACTTC. The rearrangement links TRBV7-2 to TRBJ2-7; the D gene is possibly TRBD2 (5 bases). Germline V lookup: CDR1 SGHTA, CDR2 FQGNSA. The CDR3 totals 13 residues. V was pared by 3 bases and J by 7 bases, with 13 bases between. Looking up the rest from reference TRBV7-2 and TRBJ2-7 gives the full variable domain: GAGVSQSPSNKVTEKGKDVELRCDPISGHTALYWYRQSLGQGLEFLIYFQGNSAPDKSGLPSDRFSAERTGGSVSTLTIQRTQQEDSAVYLCASSFSPSGEQYFGPGTRLTVT.